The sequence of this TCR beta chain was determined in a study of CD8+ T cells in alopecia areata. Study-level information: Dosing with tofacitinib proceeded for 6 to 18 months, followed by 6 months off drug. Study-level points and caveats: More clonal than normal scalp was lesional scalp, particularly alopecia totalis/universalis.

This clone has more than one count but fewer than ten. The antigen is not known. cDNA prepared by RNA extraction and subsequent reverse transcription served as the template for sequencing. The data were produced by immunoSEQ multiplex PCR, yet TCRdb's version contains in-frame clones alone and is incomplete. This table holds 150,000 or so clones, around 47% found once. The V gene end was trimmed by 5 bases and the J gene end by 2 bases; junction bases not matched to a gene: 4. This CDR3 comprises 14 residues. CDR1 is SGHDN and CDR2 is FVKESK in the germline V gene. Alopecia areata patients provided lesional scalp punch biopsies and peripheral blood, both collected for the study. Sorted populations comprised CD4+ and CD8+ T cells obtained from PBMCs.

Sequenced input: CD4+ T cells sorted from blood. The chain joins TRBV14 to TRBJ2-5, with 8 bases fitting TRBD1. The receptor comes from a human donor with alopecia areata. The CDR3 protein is CASSTRTGQETQYF. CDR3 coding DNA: TGTGCCAGCAGCACTCGGACAGGGCAAGAGACCCAGTACTTC.